The following is a T cell receptor beta chain sequence with its context. Its specificity is unknown. Germline V gives CDR1 MNHEY, CDR2 SMNVEV (reference sequence). V shed 5 bases and J shed 2 bases, with 13 bases lying between them. The CDR3 contains 14 residues. Primers: 60 Vbeta forward and 13 Jbeta reverse. The table came from immunoSEQ multiplex PCR; TCRdb's copy has only in-frame clones and leaves some out. The profile shows some 150,000 clones, 75% to 80% of them singletons. The data stem from a study of cytomegalovirus exposure and HLA in healthy donors. Study-wide results and caveats: Associated with cytomegalovirus, according to the listing, were around 160 TCR beta chains.

The chain joins TRBV27 to TRBJ2-7; TRBD2 might be the D (6 bases). The source of this sequence is a male donor in good health and CMV-seronegative. The sequenced sample consisted of PBMCs. For the CDR3, the DNA is TGTGCCAGCAGTCACGGGACTGATGCCTACGAGCAGTACTTC. It encodes CASSHGTDAYEQYF.